The rows below give T cell receptor beta chains drawn from one sample of a study of T cell repertoires in cytomegalovirus infection. TCRdb used MiXCR to reprocess the reads, holding one entry per CDR3 protein. This table holds 450,000 to 600,000 distinct CDR3 sequences, approximately 11% found once. Sequences were obtained from PBMCs. These receptors were collected from a human donor in good health (CMV status not recorded). Some clones in this sample may be carry-over from other donors' samples. CDR3s include the opening cysteine and the closing phenylalanine or tryptophan. The D gene is left open where the match is weak. Expanded clones get a size class; other rows say once, few or many, or leave the size out.

17	TRBV23-1	many	TRBJ2-1	TRBD1	CASSQVTRGSSYNEQFF	TGCGCCAGCAGTCAGGTTACCAGGGGGAGCTCCTACAATGAGCAGTTCTTC
14	TRBV18	few	TRBJ2-2	NA	CASSQNPGTGELFF	TGTGCCAGCTCACAAAACCCAGGGACCGGGGAGCTGTTTTTT
16	TRBV7-3	many	TRBJ2-3	NA	CASSQASVGTGDTQYF	TGTGCCAGCAGCCAGGCGTCAGTGGGGACGGGGGATACGCAGTATTTT
21	TRBV11-2	few	TRBJ1-1	TRBD1	CASSLAVPGQGSRIMNTEAFF	TGTGCCAGCAGCTTAGCTGTCCCGGGACAGGGATCGAGGATTATGAACACTGAAGCTTTCTTT
14	TRBV12-3/TRBV12-4	many	TRBJ2-2	NA	CASSERTDTGELFF	TGTGCCAGCAGTGAGAGGACCGACACCGGGGAGCTGTTTTTT
16	TRBV7-9	NA	TRBJ2-2	TRBD1	CASSPPSGQGTGELFF	TGTGCCAGCAGCCCCCCGAGCGGACAGGGAACCGGGGAGCTGTTTTTT
14	TRBV7-2	many	TRBJ1-6	TRBD1	CASRSDRDNSPLHF	TGTGCCAGCAGATCGGACAGGGATAATTCACCCCTCCACTTT
12	TRBV20-1	NA	TRBJ2-3	NA	CSTSRERDTQYF	TGCAGTACTTCGCGGGAAAGGGATACGCAGTATTTT
14	TRBV7-2	many	TRBJ2-3	NA	CASSLARVGQRQYF	TGTGCCAGCAGCTTAGCGCGAGTTGGCCAGCGGCAGTATTTT
14	TRBV5-1	NA	TRBJ2-1	NA	CASSMGTPGDEQFF	TGCGCCAGCAGCATGGGGACCCCGGGCGATGAGCAGTTCTTC
13	TRBV2	many	TRBJ2-1	NA	CASLLETYNEQFF	TGTGCCAGCCTACTTGAAACCTACAATGAGCAGTTCTTC
14	TRBV29-1	NA	TRBJ2-1	NA	CSVAPADINGEQFF	TGCAGCGTCGCCCCAGCGGACATTAATGGTGAGCAGTTCTTC
13	TRBV29-1	NA	TRBJ2-3	NA	CSVENRGGDTQYF	TGCAGCGTTGAAAACCGAGGGGGAGATACGCAGTATTTT
13	TRBV6-1	many	TRBJ2-7	NA	CASSERQPGEQYF	TGTGCCAGCAGCGAGAGACAGCCTGGGGAGCAGTACTTC
12	TRBV18	many	TRBJ2-1	NA	CASVGQGSPEFF	NA
13	TRBV11-2	NA	TRBJ1-1	NA	CASSSIRVSEAFF	TGTGCCAGCAGCTCCATTCGGGTTTCTGAAGCTTTCTTT
13	TRBV5-4	NA	TRBJ2-5	NA	CASSADLKETQYF	TGTGCCAGCAGCGCGGACTTAAAAGAGACCCAGTACTTC